This is a list of T cell receptor beta chains from one sample in a study of a mutant IDH1 vaccine in newly diagnosed glioma. Their cognate antigens are unknown. The table came from immunoSEQ multiplex PCR; TCRdb's copy has only in-frame clones and leaves some out. This table has approximately 57,000 clones, 82% appearing once. Sample: PBMCs, taken from a glioma patient whose treatment included an IDH1 peptide vaccine. The source is a young woman with glioma. Some clones in this sample may be carry-over from other donors' samples. Each CDR3 is given with its conserved first and last residue. A D gene is named only where the DNA matches it firmly. Size is omitted from some rows. Given values are once, few, many or a class for expanded clones.

d_call | j_call | clone_size | v_call | cdr3_aa | cdr3_nt
- | TRBJ2-1 | - | TRBV6-5 | CASRKYNEQFF | TGTGCCAGCAGGAAATACAATGAGCAGTTCTTC
- | TRBJ2-7 | - | TRBV11-2 | CASSLSTVAEQYF | TGTGCCAGCAGCTTATCAACTGTGGCAGAGCAGTACTTC
TRBD1 | TRBJ2-7 | - | TRBV2 | CASTPWTGEPYEQYF | TGTGCCAGCACCCCCTGGACAGGGGAACCCTACGAGCAGTACTTC
TRBD1 | TRBJ2-2 | - | TRBV7-9 | CASSSTGAHPGELFF | TGTGCCAGCAGCTCGACAGGGGCCCATCCCGGGGAGCTGTTTTTT
- | TRBJ1-1 | once | TRBV11-2 | CASSFRPGGDTEAFF | TGTGCCAGCAGCTTTAGGCCGGGGGGGGACACTGAAGCTTTCTTT
- | TRBJ1-5 | few | TRBV7-9 | CASSLVRSGGLDQPQHF | TGTGCCAGCAGCTTAGTAAGGTCGGGGGGCCTCGATCAGCCCCAGCATTTT
TRBD2 | TRBJ2-7 | - | TRBV5-4 | CASSLGLAGGLYEQYF | TGTGCCAGCAGCTTGGGGCTAGCGGGAGGGCTATACGAGCAGTACTTC
- | TRBJ2-2 | - | TRBV6-6 | CASSYSIIATTGELFF | TGTGCCAGCAGTTACTCGATAATAGCGACCACCGGGGAGCTGTTTTTT
TRBD1 | TRBJ1-1 | once | TRBV9 | CASSLQGGGTEAFF | TGTGCCAGCAGCCTCCAAGGGGGCGGCACTGAAGCTTTCTTT
- | TRBJ2-5 | - | TRBV19 | CASSKGGEETQYF | TGTGCCAGTAGTAAGGGGGGTGAGGAGACCCAGTACTTC
- | TRBJ1-2 | - | TRBV9 | CASSHMTDYGYTF | TGTGCCAGCAGTCACATGACAGACTATGGCTACACCTTC
TRBD2 | TRBJ2-1 | - | TRBV7-3 | CASSLTAGLAGVEQFF | TGTGCCAGCAGCTTAACAGCGGGACTAGCGGGAGTTGAGCAGTTCTTC
TRBD2 | TRBJ2-2 | - | TRBV7-6 | CASSLVSGDDGPGELFF | TGTGCCAGCAGCTTAGTAAGCGGGGACGACGGCCCCGGGGAGCTGTTTTTT
- | TRBJ1-2 | once | TRBV4-3 | CASSQGVRTLSPYGYTF | TGCGCCAGCAGCCAGGGGGTCCGGACTCTCTCCCCCTATGGCTACACCTTC
- | TRBJ2-3 | - | TRBV29-1 | CSVSYGTDTQYF | TGCAGCGTCTCCTATGGCACAGATACGCAGTATTTT
- | TRBJ2-1 | - | TRBV30 | CAWSAQYEQFF | TGTGCCTGGAGTGCACAATATGAGCAGTTCTTC